These 27 T cell receptor beta chains were sequenced from one sample in a study of breast tumors, draining lymph nodes, adjacent tissues. Samples came from axillary lymph nodes draining the breast cancer. TCRdb reprocessed the multiplex PCR reads via MiXCR and lists one record per CDR3 protein. The sample contains some 170,000 distinct CDR3 sequences, more than 25% of which appear only once. Specimen: axillary lymph node tissue. The source of these receptors is a female donor with breast cancer. Some clones in this sample may be carry-over from other donors' samples.

This clonotype was counted at least ten times. The V call is TRBV13, the J call TRBJ1-6, with D unclear. CDR3 length equals 12 residues. Germline V gives CDR1 PRHDT, CDR2 FYEKMQ (reference sequence). Trimming took off 0 bases at V and 10 bases at J, with 4 bases between the two ends. CDR3 loop: CASSLGRSPLHF. CDR3 coding DNA: TGTGCCAGCAGCTTAGGTCGATCACCCCTCCACTTT.

This clonotype was picked up many times. CDR3 residues: CATSSRLGRETQYF. Here the CDR3 DNA reads TGTGCCACCAGCTCCCGACTGGGTCGGGAGACCCAGTACTTC. This chain connects TRBV15 to TRBJ2-5; no clear D gene. Germline CDR1 and CDR2: LNHNV and YYDKDF (reference sequence). The CDR3 contains 14 residues. Trimming took off 5 bases at V and 5 bases at J, with 15 bases between the two ends.

Only a few counts were recorded for this clonotype. This may arise from a read error, as a much more abundant clone is one base away. J is TRBJ2-7 and V is TRBV9, with 8 bases lining up with TRBD2. The CDR3 sequence is 14 residues long. Germline values: CDR1 SGDLS, CDR2 YYNGEE. DNA of the CDR3: TGTGCCAGCAGCGTTAGCGGGGAAACCTACGAGCAGTCCTTC. Protein product: CASSVSGETYEQSF.

The rearrangement uses TRBV7-2 and TRBJ2-3; 8 bases agree with TRBD2. With 2 bases clipped from V and 11 bases from J, the junction kept 18 bases outside the gene matches. This CDR3 region has 17 residues. Looked up from germline, CDR1 is SGHTA and CDR2 is FQGNSA. DNA for the CDR3: TGTGCCAGCAGCTTACGCCGGGCGGGGGGCGCAATGAATGAGCAGTATTTT. It is translated as CASSLRRAGGAMNEQYF.

This clonotype occurred many times. The genes are TRBV28 and TRBJ2-5; D may be TRBD1 (5 bases). This CDR3 is 14 amino acids long. The V end lost 7 bases, the J end lost 5 bases, and 17 bases lay between the germline ends. Germline V gene lookup returns CDR1 MDHEN and CDR2 SYDVKM. CDR3 DNA: TGTGCCAGCACCTCTAGGGCCCCAGGGGAGACCCAGTACTTC. Translated: CASTSRAPGETQYF.

The chain employs TRBV9 and TRBJ2-5; 9 nucleotides line up with TRBD2. Germline loops: CDR1 SGDLS, CDR2 YYNGEE. The CDR3 has 12 amino acids. V lost 2 bases, J lost 9 bases, and 2 bases stayed unmatched. For the CDR3, the DNA is TGTGCCAGCAGCGTTGAGCGGGGGGCCCAGTACTTC. This translates into CASSVERGAQYF. Using reference TRBV9 and TRBJ2-5 for the parts outside the CDR3, the full variable domain is DSGVTQTPKHLITATGQRVTLRCSPRSGDLSVYWYQQSLDQGLQFLIQYYNGEERAKGNILERFSAQQFPDLHSELNLSSLELGDSALYFCASSVERGAQYFGPGTRLLVL.

This clonotype was observed many times. V and J are TRBV19 and TRBJ2-3; 9 bases line up with TRBD1. Germline V CDR1 and CDR2: LNHDA, SQIVND (reference sequence). After removal of 8 bases from V and 3 bases from J, the junction contained 6 bases not matched to a gene. The CDR3 extends over 14 amino acids. The CDR3 is CASSRDRATDTQYF. The CDR3 region has the DNA TGTGCCAGTTCCCGGGACAGGGCTACAGATACGCAGTATTTT.

About this clonotype: Since a much larger clone is just one base distant, this may be a read error. The rearrangement uses TRBV3-1 and TRBJ2-5; either TRBD1 or TRBD2 may fit D (5 bases each). CDR3 length equals 14 residues. The germline V gene has CDR1 LGHDT and CDR2 YNNKEL (reference sequence). CDR3 nucleotides: TGTGCCAGCAGCCAGGTCGGTCAGGGAGAGGCCCAGTACTTC. Translation gives CASSQVGQGEAQYF.

Many counts were recorded for this clonotype. This sequence joins TRBV7-3 and TRBJ2-5; D is possibly TRBD2 (7 bases). Germline CDR1 and CDR2: SGHTA and FQGTGA. Trimming left V 0 bases short and J 2 bases short, with 10 bases between. The CDR3 totals 15 residues. CDR3 amino acids: CASSLTGGTQETQYF. CDR3 bases: TGTGCCAGCAGCTTAACCGGGGGGACACAAGAGACCCAGTACTTC.

As concerns this clonotype: A much larger clonotype is one base distant, so this may be a read error. The V gene is TRBV7-2, the J gene TRBJ2-7, with D perhaps given as TRBD1 or TRBD2 (5 bases each). CDR1 and CDR2 (germline): SGHTA, FQGNSA. The CDR3 totals 15 residues. The CDR3 here is CASSLGTATSYEQHF. The CDR3 DNA reads as TGTGCCAGCAGCCTCGGGACGGCAACCTCCTACGAGCAGCACTTC.

This rearrangement joins TRBV20-1 to TRBJ2-1; D may be TRBD2 (6 bases). The germline V gene encodes CDR1 DFQATT and CDR2 SNEGSKA (reference sequence). The V and J ends lost 6 bases and 15 bases respectively, with 21 bases between them. The CDR3 totals 12 residues. The CDR3 coding sequence is TGCAGTGCAAGACGGGAGAACAATGGGCCGTTCTTC. Its protein is CSARRENNGPFF.

Notes on this clonotype: It is likely a read error, because the conserved phenylalanine at the end of the CDR3 is missing. This chain connects TRBV9 to TRBJ2-5; tentatively, D is TRBD1 (5 bases). This CDR3 has 13 amino acids. The germline CDR1 and CDR2 sequences are SGDLS and YYNGEE. V dropped 3 bases and J dropped 11 bases, with 17 bases sitting between them. The CDR3: CASSGPDTDTQYS. The CDR3 coding sequence is TGTGCCAGCAGCGGCCCGGACACAGATACGCAGTACTCC.

This clonotype came up many times. The chain uses TRBV6-5 and TRBJ2-7; 9 nucleotides align to TRBD1. CDR3 size: 14 residues. The germline V gene has CDR1 MNHEY and CDR2 SVGAGI. V lost 5 bases, J lost 6 bases, and 8 bases stayed unmatched. CDR3 DNA sequence: TGTGCCAGCAGTCACCCGGGACAGGGCGGCGAGCAGTACTTC. Translation gives CASSHPGQGGEQYF.

J is TRBJ2-1 and V is TRBV18; 8 bases fit TRBD1. This CDR3 comprises 14 residues. CDR1 is KGHSH, CDR2 LQKENI, per germline. The trim removed 10 bases at V and 2 bases at J, leaving 7 bases unmatched. The CDR3 reads CATTGTGAYNEQFF. The CDR3 bases are TGTGCCACGACCGGGACAGGAGCCTACAATGAGCAGTTCTTC. Complete variable domain (other parts from reference TRBV18 and TRBJ2-1): NAGVMQNPRHLVRRRGQEARLRCSPMKGHSHVYWYRQLPEEGLKFMVYLQKENIIDESGMPKERFSAEFPKEGPSILRIQQVVRGDSAAYFCATTGTGAYNEQFFGPGTRLTVL.

Ten or more counts support this clonotype. The V call is TRBV11-2, the J call TRBJ1-3, with TRBD1 matching 7 bases. The ends lost 5 bases at V and 2 bases at J; junction bases unmatched: 9. The CDR3 has 16 residues. The germline CDR1 and CDR2 sequences are SGHAT and FQNNGV. This CDR3 is CASSIPGQKTGNTIYF. CDR3 bases: TGTGCCAGCAGCATCCCGGGACAGAAGACTGGAAACACCATATATTTT.

This sequence joins TRBV9 and TRBJ1-2; D gene ambiguous. The germline V gene encodes CDR1 SGDLS and CDR2 YYNGEE. The CDR3 is made up of 10 amino acids. Trimming took 9 bases from V and 7 from J, leaving 10 bases between them. In DNA, the CDR3 is TGTGCCACGGTTCGTGGTGGCTACACCTTC. Its protein product is CATVRGGYTF.

This clonotype was recorded at least ten times. J is TRBJ2-3 and V is TRBV24-1; D unclear. V was pared by 2 bases and J by 4 bases, with 6 bases between. The CDR3 spans 13 residues. CDR1 and CDR2 from the germline V gene are KGHDR and SFDVKD. For the CDR3, the DNA is TGTGCCACCAGTGATTCCTCCCCAGATACGCAGTATTTT. Translation gives CATSDSSPDTQYF.

This clonotype occurred many times. V gene TRBV20-1 combines with J gene TRBJ2-5; a weak D match, TRBD1 (5 bases). V lost 3 bases and J 5 bases, leaving 13 bases between the germline ends. The CDR3 consists of 13 residues. Germline CDR1 DFQATT, CDR2 SNEGSKA (reference sequence). Written as DNA, the CDR3 is TGCAGTGCTAGGTCCGGACACGGGGAGACCCAGTACTTC. This sequence encodes CSARSGHGETQYF.

This clonotype came up a few times. The chain uses TRBV19 and TRBJ1-1; a possible D gene is TRBD1 (5 bases). The germline V gene encodes CDR1 LNHDA and CDR2 SQIVND (reference sequence). The CDR3 is made up of 14 amino acids. With 4 bases removed from V and 1 base from J, the gap between germline ends came to 10 bases. CDR3 loop: CASSKGAQNTEAFF. CDR3 sequence (DNA): TGTGCCAGTAGTAAAGGGGCTCAGAACACTGAAGCTTTCTTT.

On this clonotype itself: Lacking the conserved final phenylalanine or tryptophan, this CDR3 likely reflects a read error. The V and J genes are TRBV24-1 and TRBJ1-2, with 10 nucleotides matching TRBD1. The germline CDR1 and CDR2 sequences are KGHDR and SFDVKD. With V trimmed by 3 bases and J by 1 base, 4 bases remained unmatched. The CDR3 is made up of 16 amino acids. CDR3 sequence reads: CATSDPWTGGNYGYTL. CDR3 coding DNA: TGTGCCACCAGTGATCCTTGGACAGGGGGTAACTATGGCTACACCCTC.

Worth noting for this clonotype: It may be a read error: a sequence one base away is much more abundant. Since the CDR3 does not end with the conserved phenylalanine or tryptophan, this likely comes from a read error. The genes are TRBV20-1 and TRBJ2-1; D remains unclear. Germline V lookup: CDR1 DFQATT, CDR2 SNEGSKA (reference sequence). Trimming left V 2 bases short and J 10 bases short, with 6 bases between. The CDR3 is 10 amino acids. Written as DNA, the CDR3 is TGCAGTGCTAGACGATACGAGCAGTTCTCC. Amino acid sequence: CSARRYEQFS.

The J gene is TRBJ2-2, the V gene TRBV9; D may correspond to TRBD1 or TRBD2 (5 bases each). The CDR3 totals 17 residues. V lost 0 bases, J lost 3 bases, and 15 bases lay in between. Per the germline V gene, CDR1 is SGDLS and CDR2 is YYNGEE. The CDR3 DNA is TGTGCCAGCAGCGTAGGGGGCGGGCCGTTTGACACCGGGGAGCTGTTTTTT. It yields the protein CASSVGGGPFDTGELFF. Full variable domain (missing parts from reference TRBV9 and TRBJ2-2): DSGVTQTPKHLITATGQRVTLRCSPRSGDLSVYWYQQSLDQGLQFLIQYYNGEERAKGNILERFSAQQFPDLHSELNLSSLELGDSALYFCASSVGGGPFDTGELFFGEGSRLTVL.

This clonotype was recorded at least ten times. V usage is TRBV5-1 and J usage is TRBJ2-5; 8 bases are shared with TRBD1. Germline trimming cut 4 bases from V and 4 bases from J; bases unmatched to any gene: 6. The CDR3 totals 14 residues. CDR1 is SGHRS, CDR2 YFSETQ, per germline. The CDR3: CASSPDRAGETQYF. Here the CDR3 DNA reads TGCGCCAGCAGCCCGGACAGGGCAGGAGAGACCCAGTACTTC.

This chain connects TRBV12-3 or TRBV12-4 to TRBJ1-1; D gene ambiguous. V lost 1 base, J lost 0 bases, and 9 bases lay in between. This CDR3 has 15 amino acids. CDR3 sequence (DNA): TGTGCCAGCAGTTTAGGGGCAGCGCTGAACACTGAAGCTTTCTTT. This encodes CASSLGAALNTEAFF.

This clonotype has a count of ten or more. This chain joins TRBV7-2 and TRBJ2-2; 10 bases map to TRBD2. Trimming at V came to 5 bases and at J to 1 base, leaving 16 bases not matched to a gene. The CDR3 extends over 20 amino acids. Germline lookup yields CDR1 SGHTA and CDR2 FQGNSA. The CDR3 DNA follows: TGTGCCAGCAGCGCAAGGACTAGCGGTGGCACAGGGGAGAACACCGGGGAGCTGTTTTTT. Its translation: CASSARTSGGTGENTGELFF.

A note on this clonotype: A much more abundant neighbour one base away suggests this may be a read error. V is TRBV5-5 and J is TRBJ2-1; D is uncertain. The CDR3 is made up of 13 amino acids. Germline CDR1 and CDR2: SGHKS and YYEKEE (reference sequence). The CDR3 loop reads CVSSPPRANEQFF. DNA of the CDR3: TGTGTCAGCAGCCCGCCCCGGGCGAATGAGCAGTTCTTC.

This clonotype occurred many times. The gene calls are TRBV4-1 and TRBJ1-2; TRBD1 aligns across 8 bases. There are 17 residues in the CDR3. Germline CDR1 is MGHRA and CDR2 is YSYEKL. The trim removed 4 bases at V and 5 bases at J, leaving 15 bases unmatched. The chain's CDR3 is CASSPSFPQGGGYGYTF. In nucleotides, the CDR3 is TGCGCCAGCAGCCCCTCCTTCCCACAGGGGGGAGGGTATGGCTACACCTTC.